These 11 T cell receptor beta chains came from one sample sequenced in a study of blood T cell repertoires in COVID-19. The table came from immunoSEQ multiplex PCR; TCRdb's copy has only in-frame clones and leaves some out. The data show over 250,000 clones, around 89% seen once. The sample consisted of PBMCs or T cells enriched from blood (not recorded which). These receptor sequences come from a man aged 40-49 years who had recovered from COVID-19.

This clone was seen just once. This chain connects TRBV7-2 to TRBJ2-3, with TRBD2 matching 9 bases. CDR1 and CDR2 from the germline V gene are SGHTA and FQGNSA. V was clipped by 1 base and J by 0 bases; unmatched bases: 5. The CDR3 runs 17 residues. CDR3 sequence: CASSLEGLAGSTDTQYF. The CDR3 DNA reads TGTGCCAGCAGCTTAGAGGGGCTAGCGGGAAGCACAGATACGCAGTATTTT.

The CDR3 loop is CAGLTDPNEKLFF. In nucleotides, the CDR3 is TGTGCCGGATTGACAGACCCTAATGAAAAACTGTTTTTT. The chain employs TRBV18 and TRBJ1-4, with a possible D match to TRBD1 (5 bases). Trimming removed 11 bases at V and 3 bases at J, with 13 bases between. Germline V CDR1 and CDR2: KGHSH, LQKENI. This CDR3 region has 13 residues.

The V and J genes are TRBV11-1 and TRBJ1-1; D is perhaps TRBD1 (5 bases). The V end lost 5 bases, the J end lost 1 base, and 11 bases lay between the germline ends. The V gene's germline CDR1 is SGHAT and CDR2 FQDESV (reference sequence). The CDR3 contains 14 residues. The CDR3 loop reads CASSPDRTNTEAFF. Here the CDR3 DNA reads TGTGCCAGCAGCCCTGACAGAACGAACACTGAAGCTTTCTTT.

V and J are TRBV6-2 or TRBV6-3 and TRBJ2-6; tentatively, D is TRBD2 (5 bases). The CDR3 is 19 residues long. Germline V gives CDR1 MNHEY, CDR2 SVGEGT. The ends were cut back, 6 bases at V and 4 bases at J, with 25 bases in the middle. This CDR3 is CASSRAPAGGYGGANVLTF. The CDR3 bases are TGTGCCAGCAGCCGGGCCCCTGCGGGCGGATACGGCGGGGCCAACGTCCTGACTTTC.

The chain couples TRBV6-1 to TRBJ2-1; D uncertain. The CDR3 runs to 15 residues. Trimming stripped 3 bases from V and 0 bases from J, with 9 bases between. CDR1 and CDR2 (germline): MNHNS, SASEGT. This CDR3 reads CASSDPFSSYNEQFF. In nucleotides, the CDR3 is TGTGCCAGCAGTGACCCATTTAGCTCCTACAATGAGCAGTTCTTC.

This clone was detected once. The V and J genes are TRBV6-5 and TRBJ1-2; possible D gene TRBD1, 5 bases. V was cut by 2 bases and J by 0 bases, with 10 bases left in between. In germline, CDR1 is MNHEY, CDR2 SVGAGI. This CDR3 is built from 15 residues. The CDR3 DNA sequence: TGTGCCAGCAGTTACGGCTTAGGGGCTAACTATGGCTACACCTTC. Protein sequence: CASSYGLGANYGYTF.

The chain combines TRBV28 with TRBJ1-2, with a tentative D call TRBD1 (5 bases). Per the germline V gene, CDR1 is MDHEN and CDR2 is SYDVKM. The CDR3 totals 16 residues. Trimming stripped 5 bases from V and 2 bases from J, with 18 bases between. As DNA, the CDR3 is TGTGCCAGCAGTCCCCCCCCCGGGACTTTCAACTATGGCTACACCTTC. Residues: CASSPPPGTFNYGYTF.

The V call is TRBV28, the J call TRBJ2-1; the match to TRBD2 covers 8 bases. The V and J ends lost 7 bases and 7 bases, in that order; junction bases with no gene match: 6. CDR1 is MDHEN, CDR2 SYDVKM, per germline. CDR3 length equals 13 residues. This chain's CDR3 is CASNPPGGNEQFF. CDR3 bases: TGTGCCAGCAACCCGCCGGGGGGGAATGAGCAGTTCTTC.

This chain connects TRBV7-9 to TRBJ2-7; TRBD2 agrees at 13 bases. This CDR3 spans 18 amino acids. Trimming removed 3 bases from V and 3 bases from J; junction bases left unmatched: 11. CDR1 is SEHNR, CDR2 FQNEAQ, per germline (reference sequence). In DNA, the CDR3 is TGTGCCAGCAGCTTTAAAGGACTAGCGGGGGCAAATAACTACGAGCAGTACTTC. Translation gives CASSFKGLAGANNYEQYF.

J is TRBJ1-2 and V is TRBV18, with D maybe TRBD1 (6 bases). Germline V gene sequence: CDR1 KGHSH, CDR2 LQKENI. The CDR3 consists of 14 residues. V dropped 2 bases and J dropped 2 bases, with 9 bases sitting between them. The CDR3 region is CASSPGGVNYGYTF. CDR3 nucleotides: TGTGCCAGCTCACCAGGGGGCGTCAACTATGGCTACACCTTC.

This clone is a singleton in its sample. This chain joins TRBV10-2 and TRBJ2-1, with 9 bases lining up with TRBD1. Germline V gene sequence: CDR1 WSHSY, CDR2 SAAADI. The CDR3 consists of 15 residues. The V segment lost 5 bases and the J segment 3 bases; nucleotides outside the gene matches: 5. CDR3 residues: CASSSDRGDYNEQFF. The DNA of the CDR3 is TGCGCCAGCAGTTCGGACAGGGGTGACTACAATGAGCAGTTCTTC.